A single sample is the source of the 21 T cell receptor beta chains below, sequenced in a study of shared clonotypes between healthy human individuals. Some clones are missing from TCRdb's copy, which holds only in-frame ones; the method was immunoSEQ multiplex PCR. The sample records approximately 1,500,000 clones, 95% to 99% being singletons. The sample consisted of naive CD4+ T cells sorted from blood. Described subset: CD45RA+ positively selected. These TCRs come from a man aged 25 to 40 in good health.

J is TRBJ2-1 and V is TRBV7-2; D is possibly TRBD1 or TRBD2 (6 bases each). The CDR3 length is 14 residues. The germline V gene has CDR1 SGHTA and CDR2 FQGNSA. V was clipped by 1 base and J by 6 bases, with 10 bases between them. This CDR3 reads CASSLDGGLNEQFF. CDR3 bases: TGTGCCAGCAGCTTAGATGGGGGGCTCAATGAGCAGTTCTTC.

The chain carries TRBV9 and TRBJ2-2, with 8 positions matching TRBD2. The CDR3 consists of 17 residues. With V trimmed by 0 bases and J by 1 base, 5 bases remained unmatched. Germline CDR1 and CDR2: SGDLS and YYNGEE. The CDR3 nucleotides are TGTGCCAGCAGCGTAGTAAGTAGCGGGATGAACACCGGGGAGCTGTTTTTT. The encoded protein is CASSVVSSGMNTGELFF.

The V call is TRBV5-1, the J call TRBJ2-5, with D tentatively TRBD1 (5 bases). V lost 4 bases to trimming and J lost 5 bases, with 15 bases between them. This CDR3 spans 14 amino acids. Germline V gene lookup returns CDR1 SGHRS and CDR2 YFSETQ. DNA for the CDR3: TGCGCCAGCAGCCGGAGACAGTTCGAGGAGACCCAGTACTTC. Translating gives CASSRRQFEETQYF.

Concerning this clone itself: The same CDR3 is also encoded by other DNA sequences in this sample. CDR3 sequence reads: CASSSGGRETQYF. For the CDR3, the DNA is TGTGCCAGCAGTTCAGGGGGCCGAGAGACCCAGTACTTC. The chain joins TRBV27 to TRBJ2-5; TRBD1 matches at 8 bases. This CDR3 spans 13 amino acids. Germline CDR1 reads MNHEY; CDR2 reads SMNVEV (reference sequence). V gave up 4 bases and J gave up 4 bases; unmatched junction bases: 2.

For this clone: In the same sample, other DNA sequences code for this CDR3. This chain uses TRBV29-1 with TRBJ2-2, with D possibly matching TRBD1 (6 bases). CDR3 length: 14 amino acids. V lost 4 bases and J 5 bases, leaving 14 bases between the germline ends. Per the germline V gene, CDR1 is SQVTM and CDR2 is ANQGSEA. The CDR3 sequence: CSVGTGTSTGELFF. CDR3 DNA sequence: TGCAGCGTTGGGACCGGGACATCAACCGGGGAGCTGTTTTTT.

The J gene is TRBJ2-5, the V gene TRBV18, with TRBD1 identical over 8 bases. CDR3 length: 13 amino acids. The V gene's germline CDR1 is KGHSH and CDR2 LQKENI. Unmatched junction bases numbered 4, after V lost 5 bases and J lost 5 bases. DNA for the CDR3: TGTGCCAGCTCAGGACAGGGAAGGGAGACCCAGTACTTC. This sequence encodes CASSGQGRETQYF. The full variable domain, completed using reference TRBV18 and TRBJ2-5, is NAGVMQNPRHLVRRRGQEARLRCSPMKGHSHVYWYRQLPEEGLKFMVYLQKENIIDESGMPKERFSAEFPKEGPSILRIQQVVRGDSAAYFCASSGQGRETQYFGPGTRLLVL.

The CDR3 DNA reads TGTGCCAGCAGTTTAGCGGGGAAGCCCCAGCATTTT. The encoded protein is CASSLAGKPQHF. This chain joins TRBV28 and TRBJ1-5; D uncertain. Germline V lookup: CDR1 MDHEN, CDR2 SYDVKM. This CDR3 has 12 amino acids. V gave up 2 bases and J gave up 8 bases, with 7 bases separating them.

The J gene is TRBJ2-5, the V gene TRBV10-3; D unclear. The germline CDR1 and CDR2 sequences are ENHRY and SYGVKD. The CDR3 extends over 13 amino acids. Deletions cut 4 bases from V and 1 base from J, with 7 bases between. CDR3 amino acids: CAISASPQETQYF. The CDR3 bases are TGTGCCATCAGTGCCAGCCCCCAAGAGACCCAGTACTTC.

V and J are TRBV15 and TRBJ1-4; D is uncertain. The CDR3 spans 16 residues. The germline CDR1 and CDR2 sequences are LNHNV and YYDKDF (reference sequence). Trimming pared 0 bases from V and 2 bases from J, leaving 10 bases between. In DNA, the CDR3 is TGTGCCACCAGCAGAGAATTGGTTTCGACTAATGAAAAACTGTTTTTT. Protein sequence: CATSRELVSTNEKLFF.

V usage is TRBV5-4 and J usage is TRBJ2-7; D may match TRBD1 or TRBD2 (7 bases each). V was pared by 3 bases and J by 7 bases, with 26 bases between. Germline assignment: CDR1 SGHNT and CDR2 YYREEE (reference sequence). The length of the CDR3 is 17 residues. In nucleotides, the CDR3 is TGTGCCAGCAGCTCCTTCCTTGGACAGGCCTCGGGAGGAGAGCAGTACTTC. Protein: CASSSFLGQASGGEQYF.

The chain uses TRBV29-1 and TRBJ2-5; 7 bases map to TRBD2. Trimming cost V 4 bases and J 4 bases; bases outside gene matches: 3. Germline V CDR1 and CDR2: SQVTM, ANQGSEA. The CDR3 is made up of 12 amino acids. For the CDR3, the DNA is TGCAGCGTTGCGGCGGGAGCAGAGACCCAGTACTTC. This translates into CSVAAGAETQYF.

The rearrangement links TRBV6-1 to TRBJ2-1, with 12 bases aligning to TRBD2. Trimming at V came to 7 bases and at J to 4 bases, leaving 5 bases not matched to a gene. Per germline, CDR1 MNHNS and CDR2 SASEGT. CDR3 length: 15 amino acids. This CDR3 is CASTLLAGGYNEQFF. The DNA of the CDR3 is TGTGCCAGCACCCTACTAGCGGGAGGATACAATGAGCAGTTCTTC.

DNA for the CDR3: TGTGCCAGCGCTCCTGGGACAGGGGCAGATACGCAGTATTTT. Translated: CASAPGTGADTQYF. The V and J genes are TRBV7-2 and TRBJ2-3, with 10 nucleotides matching TRBD1. Per germline, CDR1 SGHTA and CDR2 FQGNSA. V lost 8 bases to trimming and J lost 4 bases; unmatched junction nucleotides: 6. The CDR3 runs to 14 residues.

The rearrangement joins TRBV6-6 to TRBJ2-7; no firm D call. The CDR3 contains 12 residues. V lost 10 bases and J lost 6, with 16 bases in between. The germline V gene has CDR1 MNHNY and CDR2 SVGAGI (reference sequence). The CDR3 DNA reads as TGTGCCATCTCCCCAGGTGGGCGCGAGCAGTACTTC. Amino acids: CAISPGGREQYF.

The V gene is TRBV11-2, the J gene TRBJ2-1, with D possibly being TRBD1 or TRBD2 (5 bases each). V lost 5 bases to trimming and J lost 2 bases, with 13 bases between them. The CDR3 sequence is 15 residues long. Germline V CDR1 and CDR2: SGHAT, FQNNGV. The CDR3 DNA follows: TGTGCCAGCAGCCCAGTGGGGGTCACCTACAATGAGCAGTTCTTC. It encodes CASSPVGVTYNEQFF.

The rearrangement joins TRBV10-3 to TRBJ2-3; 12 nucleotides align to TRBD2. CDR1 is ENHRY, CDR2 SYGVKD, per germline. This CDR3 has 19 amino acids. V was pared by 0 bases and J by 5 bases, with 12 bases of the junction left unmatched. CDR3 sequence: CAISESFLRTSGTGDTQYF. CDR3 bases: TGTGCCATCAGTGAGTCGTTCCTAAGGACTAGCGGGACGGGAGATACGCAGTATTTT.

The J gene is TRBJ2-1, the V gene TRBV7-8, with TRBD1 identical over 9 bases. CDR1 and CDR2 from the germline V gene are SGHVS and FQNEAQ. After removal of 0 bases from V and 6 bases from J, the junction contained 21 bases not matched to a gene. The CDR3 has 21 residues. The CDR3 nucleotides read TGTGCCAGCAGCTTAGCGTCGCTCCGGGACAGGGTTAACATCATAGGCAATGAGCAGTTCTTC. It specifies CASSLASLRDRVNIIGNEQFF.

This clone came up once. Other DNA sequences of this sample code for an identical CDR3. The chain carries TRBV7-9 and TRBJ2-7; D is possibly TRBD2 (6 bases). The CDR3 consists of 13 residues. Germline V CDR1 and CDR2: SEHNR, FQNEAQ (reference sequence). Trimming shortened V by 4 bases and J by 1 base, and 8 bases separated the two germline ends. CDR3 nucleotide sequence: TGTGCCAGCAGCTCCGGGGGTTCCTACGAGCAGTACTTC. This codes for CASSSGGSYEQYF.

The CDR3 is CATSRNPSLSSYEQYF. CDR3 in DNA: TGTGCCACCAGCAGAAACCCCTCATTGAGCTCCTACGAGCAGTACTTC. J is TRBJ2-7 and V is TRBV15, with no clear D. CDR1 is LNHNV, CDR2 YYDKDF, per germline (reference sequence). The CDR3 is 16 residues long. Trimming cost V 2 bases and J 0 bases, with 14 bases left between them.

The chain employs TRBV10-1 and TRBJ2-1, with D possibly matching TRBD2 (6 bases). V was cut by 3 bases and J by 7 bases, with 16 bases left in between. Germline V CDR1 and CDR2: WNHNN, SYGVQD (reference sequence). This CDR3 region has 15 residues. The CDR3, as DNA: TGCGCCAGCAGTGAATCCGGGAGCCTTTTAAATGAGCAGTTCTTC. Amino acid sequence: CASSESGSLLNEQFF.

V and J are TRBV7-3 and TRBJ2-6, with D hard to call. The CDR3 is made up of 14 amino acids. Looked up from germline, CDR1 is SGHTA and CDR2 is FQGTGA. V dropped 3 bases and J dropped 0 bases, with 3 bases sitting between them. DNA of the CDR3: TGTGCCAGCAGCTTCGCCTCTGGGGCCAACGTCCTGACTTTC. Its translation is CASSFASGANVLTF.